What follows describes a single TCR beta chain. Its antigen remains unidentified. The protocol was immunoSEQ multiplex PCR, while the TCRdb copy is restricted to in-frame clones and leaves out a portion. Among about 160,000 clones listed, 88% were seen once. Germline assignment: CDR1 SGHTA and CDR2 FQGNSA. Trimming removed 2 bases from V and 2 bases from J, with 13 bases in between. The CDR3 loop spans 15 amino acids. This record comes from a study of T cell responses to AZD1222 COVID-19 vaccine. Study-wide findings and caveats: Receipt of two AZD1222 doses was followed by a rise in Spike-specific TCR breadth and depth. Close to half of spike-specific TCRs reportedly recognize unmutated variant regions. Donors were mostly white British, more females; clonal diversity possibly underestimated. There were vaccine-associated CD4 TCRs across spike, dominant at 160-218 and 743-854.

This sequence joins TRBV7-2 and TRBJ2-7; D is perhaps TRBD1 (6 bases). The source of this sequence is an adult in good health. The specimen was peripheral blood, collected on day 0 of AZD1222 vaccination. The CDR3 loop reads CASSLQATGTYEQYF. The CDR3 coding sequence is TGTGCCAGCAGCTTACAAGCGACAGGTACCTACGAGCAGTACTTC. The variable domain in full, completed from reference TRBV7-2 and TRBJ2-7, reads GAGVSQSPSNKVTEKGKDVELRCDPISGHTALYWYRQSLGQGLEFLIYFQGNSAPDKSGLPSDRFSAERTGGSVSTLTIQRTQQEDSAVYLCASSLQATGTYEQYFGPGTRLTVT.